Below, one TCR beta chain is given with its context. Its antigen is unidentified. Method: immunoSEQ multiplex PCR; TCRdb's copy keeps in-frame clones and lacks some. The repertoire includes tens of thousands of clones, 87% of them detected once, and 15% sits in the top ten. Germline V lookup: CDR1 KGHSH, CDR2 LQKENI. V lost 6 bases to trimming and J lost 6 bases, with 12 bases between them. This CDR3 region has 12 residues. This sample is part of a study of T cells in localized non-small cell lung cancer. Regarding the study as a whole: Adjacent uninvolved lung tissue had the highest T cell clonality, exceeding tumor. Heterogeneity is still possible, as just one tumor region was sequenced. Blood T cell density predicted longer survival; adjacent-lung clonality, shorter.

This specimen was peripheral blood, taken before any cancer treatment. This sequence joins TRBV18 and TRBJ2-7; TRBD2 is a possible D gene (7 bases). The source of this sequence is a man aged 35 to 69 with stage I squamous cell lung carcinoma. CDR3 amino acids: CASSPGGLEQYF. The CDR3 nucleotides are TGTGCCAGCTCCCCCGGGGGGCTCGAGCAGTACTTC.